Shown below are 15 T cell receptor beta chains from a single sample sequenced in a study of shared clonotypes between healthy human individuals. Profiling relied on immunoSEQ multiplex PCR, and the TCRdb table lists in-frame clones only, not all of them. The repertoire consists of under 2,500,000 clones, with almost 96% occurring once and the leading ten covering roughly 0.13%. The specimen was naive CD4+ T cells sorted from blood. Subset noted: CD45RA+ positively selected. The source of these receptors is a man between 18 and 35 years old in good health.

The genes are TRBV18 and TRBJ1-1, with D unresolved. The CDR3 consists of 12 residues. Trimming pared 6 bases from V and 3 bases from J, leaving 8 bases between. The V gene's germline CDR1 is KGHSH and CDR2 LQKENI. The CDR3 here is CASSVTDTEAFF. The CDR3 DNA follows: TGTGCCAGCTCCGTTACAGACACTGAAGCTTTCTTT. The full variable domain, with the rest looked up from reference TRBV18 and TRBJ1-1, is NAGVMQNPRHLVRRRGQEARLRCSPMKGHSHVYWYRQLPEEGLKFMVYLQKENIIDESGMPKERFSAEFPKEGPSILRIQQVVRGDSAAYFCASSVTDTEAFFGQGTRLTVV.

This chain connects TRBV10-2 to TRBJ2-7; 9 positions agree with TRBD2. Germline lookup yields CDR1 WSHSY and CDR2 SAAADI. This CDR3 is built from 17 residues. V lost 6 bases to trimming and J lost 2 bases; unmatched junction nucleotides: 14. The DNA for the CDR3 is TGCGCCAGCAGGGGGGCGGCTAGCGGGATCCTAGCCTACGAGCAGTACTTC. It translates to CASRGAASGILAYEQYF.

The rearrangement uses TRBV30 and TRBJ1-2; unclear D gene. V dropped 0 bases and J dropped 6 bases, with 11 bases sitting between them. Germline CDR1 reads GTSNPN; CDR2 reads SVGIG (reference sequence). The CDR3 contains 13 residues. The CDR3 here is CAWSVKAWDGYTF. DNA of the CDR3: TGTGCCTGGAGTGTTAAGGCCTGGGATGGCTACACCTTC. Full variable domain (missing parts from reference TRBV30 and TRBJ1-2): SQTIHQWPATLVQPVGSPLSLECTVEGTSNPNLYWYRQAAGRGLQLLFYSVGIGQISSEVPQNLSASRPQDRQFILSSKKLLLSDSGFYLCAWSVKAWDGYTFGSGTRLTVV.

The chain has TRBV5-6 and TRBJ1-2; D remains unclear. Germline lookup yields CDR1 SGHDT and CDR2 YYEEEE. Between the trimmed V and J ends, which lost 4 bases and 8 bases, there was a span of 15 bases. The CDR3 consists of 13 residues. CDR3 sequence (DNA): TGTGCCAGCAGCCCGCGGACGGAGAGGGGCTACACCTTC. It codes for CASSPRTERGYTF. Full variable domain (outside the CDR3, taken from reference TRBV5-6 and TRBJ1-2): DAGVTQSPTHLIKTRGQQVTLRCSPKSGHDTVSWYQQALGQGPQFIFQYYEEEERQRGNFPDRFSGHQFPNYSSELNVNALLLGDSALYLCASSPRTERGYTFGSGTRLTVV.

The gene calls are TRBV6-5 and TRBJ2-2; D possibly corresponds to TRBD2 (5 bases). The CDR3 has 12 residues. Germline loops: CDR1 MNHEY, CDR2 SVGAGI. With 6 bases removed from V and 8 bases from J, the gap between germline ends came to 10 bases. CDR3 protein: CASREDLGELFF. Written as DNA, the CDR3 is TGTGCCAGCAGGGAGGACCTGGGGGAGCTGTTTTTT.

V and J are TRBV18 and TRBJ2-5; TRBD1 might be the D (5 bases). CDR1 and CDR2 from the germline V gene are KGHSH and LQKENI. Trimming took 0 bases from V and 2 from J, leaving 13 bases between them. The CDR3 extends over 16 amino acids. The CDR3 DNA is TGTGCCAGCTCACCACCGAACAGGATCCTTCAAGAGACCCAGTACTTC. Amino acid sequence: CASSPPNRILQETQYF. Full variable domain (missing parts from reference TRBV18 and TRBJ2-5): NAGVMQNPRHLVRRRGQEARLRCSPMKGHSHVYWYRQLPEEGLKFMVYLQKENIIDESGMPKERFSAEFPKEGPSILRIQQVVRGDSAAYFCASSPPNRILQETQYFGPGTRLLVL.

As regards this clone: Other DNA sequences in the sample encode the same CDR3. The chain has TRBV5-1 and TRBJ2-1; D gene ambiguous. The CDR3 covers 12 residues. The germline V gene encodes CDR1 SGHRS and CDR2 YFSETQ. The V and J ends lost 0 bases and 5 bases respectively, with 3 bases between them. The CDR3 region is CASSLADNEQFF. In DNA, the CDR3 is TGCGCCAGCAGCTTGGCAGACAATGAGCAGTTCTTC.

The chain is built from TRBV7-2 and TRBJ2-3, with TRBD2 as a possible D gene (6 bases). This CDR3 region has 17 residues. Trimming took 2 bases from V and 1 from J, leaving 16 bases between them. Germline V gene lookup returns CDR1 SGHTA and CDR2 FQGNSA. This CDR3 is CASSLRGWHIGTDTQYF. For the CDR3, the DNA is TGTGCCAGCAGCTTACGGGGGTGGCATATCGGCACAGATACGCAGTATTTT.

The CDR3 nucleotides read TGTGCCAGCTCCCACGGAGGCGAGGGGGAGACCCAGTACTTC. Residues: CASSHGGEGETQYF. The chain is built from TRBV18 and TRBJ2-5; D is possibly TRBD1 or TRBD2 (5 bases each). The CDR3 runs 14 residues. Germline V gene lookup returns CDR1 KGHSH and CDR2 LQKENI. Trimming removed 6 bases from V and 5 bases from J, with 16 bases in between.

With regard to this clone: Other DNA sequences from this sample encode an identical CDR3 as well. The J gene is TRBJ1-2, the V gene TRBV28; weak D call: TRBD1 (5 bases). Germline V lookup: CDR1 MDHEN, CDR2 SYDVKM. Trimming pared 3 bases from V and 4 bases from J, leaving 9 bases between. The CDR3 has 13 amino acids. The DNA for the CDR3 is TGTGCCAGCAGTTTCCGGCAGGGCTATGGCTACACCTTC. It translates to CASSFRQGYGYTF.

Points on this clone: At the DNA level, this CDR3 is encoded by other sequences in the same sample as well. The rearrangement joins TRBV6-1 to TRBJ1-5, with D maybe TRBD1 (5 bases). V was cut by 1 base and J by 3 bases, with 10 bases left in between. This CDR3 is 15 amino acids long. Germline V gene lookup returns CDR1 MNHNS and CDR2 SASEGT. CDR3 sequence reads: CASSEGGGDNQPQHF. CDR3 nucleotide sequence: TGTGCCAGCAGTGAAGGGGGAGGGGACAATCAGCCCCAGCATTTT.

V is TRBV18 and J is TRBJ1-1; D is unresolved. The germline V gene encodes CDR1 KGHSH and CDR2 LQKENI. Between the trimmed V and J ends, which lost 6 bases and 2 bases, there was a span of 10 bases. This CDR3 is 13 amino acids long. CDR3: CASSGMGNTEAFF. CDR3 bases: TGTGCCAGCTCCGGTATGGGCAACACTGAAGCTTTCTTT.

The rearrangement links TRBV12-5 to TRBJ2-3, with 9 positions matching TRBD1. The germline V gene has CDR1 LGHNT and CDR2 FRNRAP. The CDR3 contains 14 residues. Trimming at V came to 6 bases and at J to 5 bases, leaving 6 bases not matched to a gene. The CDR3 DNA sequence: TGTGCTAGTGGCCCGACAGGGGGAGGAGATACGCAGTATTTT. It translates to CASGPTGGGDTQYF.

About this clone itself: Other DNA sequences in the sample encode the same CDR3. The V and J genes are TRBV5-4 and TRBJ2-5; 13 bases line up with TRBD2. J gave up 5 bases and V 4 bases, and 5 bases lay outside the gene matches. CDR1 and CDR2 from the germline V gene are SGHNT and YYREEE (reference sequence). This CDR3 region has 15 residues. The CDR3 reads CASSPGLAGVETQYF. CDR3 DNA sequence: TGTGCCAGCAGCCCAGGACTAGCGGGAGTGGAGACCCAGTACTTC.

The gene calls are TRBV7-9 and TRBJ2-1, with 7 bases matching TRBD2. V was pared by 5 bases and J by 6 bases, with 13 bases of the junction left unmatched. Germline V gene data show CDR1 as SEHNR and CDR2 as FQNEAQ (reference sequence). The CDR3 totals 16 residues. DNA for the CDR3: TGTGCCAGCAGCCCCGGCGGCGGGAGAATAGGCAATGAGCAGTTCTTC. Its translation: CASSPGGGRIGNEQFF.